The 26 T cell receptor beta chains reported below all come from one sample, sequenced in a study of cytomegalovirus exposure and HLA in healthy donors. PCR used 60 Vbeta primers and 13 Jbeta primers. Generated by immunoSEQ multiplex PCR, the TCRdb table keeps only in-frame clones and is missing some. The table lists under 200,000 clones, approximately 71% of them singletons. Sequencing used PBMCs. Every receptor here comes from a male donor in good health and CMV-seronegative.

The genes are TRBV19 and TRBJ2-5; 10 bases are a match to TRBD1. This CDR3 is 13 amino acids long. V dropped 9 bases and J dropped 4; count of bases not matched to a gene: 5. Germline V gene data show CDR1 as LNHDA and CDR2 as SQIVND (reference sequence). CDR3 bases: TGTGCCAGCACGACAGGGGGCGCAGAGACCCAGTACTTC. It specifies CASTTGGAETQYF.

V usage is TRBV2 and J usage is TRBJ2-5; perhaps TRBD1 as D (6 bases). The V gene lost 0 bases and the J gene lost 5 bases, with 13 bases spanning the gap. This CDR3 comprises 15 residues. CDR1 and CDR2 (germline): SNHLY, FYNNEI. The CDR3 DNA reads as TGTGCCAGCAGTGAAGCTACAGGGCGAGGGGAGACCCAGTACTTC. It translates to CASSEATGRGETQYF.

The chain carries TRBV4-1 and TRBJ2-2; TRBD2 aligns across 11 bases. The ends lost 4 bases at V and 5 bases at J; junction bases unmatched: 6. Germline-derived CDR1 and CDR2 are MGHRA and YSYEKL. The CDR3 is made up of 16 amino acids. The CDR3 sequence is CASSPRLAGLTGELFF. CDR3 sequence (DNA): TGCGCCAGCAGCCCTCGACTAGCGGGGCTAACCGGGGAGCTGTTTTTT.

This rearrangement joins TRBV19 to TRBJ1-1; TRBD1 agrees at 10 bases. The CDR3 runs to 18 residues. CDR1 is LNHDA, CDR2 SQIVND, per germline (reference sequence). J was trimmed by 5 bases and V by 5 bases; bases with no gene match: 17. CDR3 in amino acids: CASSGSLGQGGGGTEAFF. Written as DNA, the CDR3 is TGTGCCAGTAGTGGGTCCCTTGGACAGGGGGGCGGGGGGACTGAAGCTTTCTTT.

The CDR3 DNA follows: TGTGCCAGCAGCTTGGACTGGCGGGACTACAATGAGCAGTTCTTC. It encodes CASSLDWRDYNEQFF. J is TRBJ2-1 and V is TRBV5-8; D is perhaps TRBD2 (6 bases). This CDR3 region has 15 residues. Germline assignment: CDR1 SGHTS and CDR2 YDEGEE. Between the trimmed V and J ends, which lost 0 bases and 3 bases, there was a span of 10 bases.

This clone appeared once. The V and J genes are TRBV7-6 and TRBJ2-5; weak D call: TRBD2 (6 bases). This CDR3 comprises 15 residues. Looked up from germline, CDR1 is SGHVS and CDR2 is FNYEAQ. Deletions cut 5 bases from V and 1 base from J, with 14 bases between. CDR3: CASSPRDFRQETQYF. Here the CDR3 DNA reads TGTGCCAGCAGCCCCCGGGACTTTCGCCAAGAGACCCAGTACTTC.

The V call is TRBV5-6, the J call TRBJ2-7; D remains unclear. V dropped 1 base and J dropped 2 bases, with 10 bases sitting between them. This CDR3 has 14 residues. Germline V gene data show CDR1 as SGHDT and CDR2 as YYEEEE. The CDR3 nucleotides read TGTGCCAGCAGCTTGTTAGTCACCACCTACGAGCAGTACTTC. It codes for CASSLLVTTYEQYF. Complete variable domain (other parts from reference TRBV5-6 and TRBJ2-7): DAGVTQSPTHLIKTRGQQVTLRCSPKSGHDTVSWYQQALGQGPQFIFQYYEEEERQRGNFPDRFSGHQFPNYSSELNVNALLLGDSALYLCASSLLVTTYEQYFGPGTRLTVT.

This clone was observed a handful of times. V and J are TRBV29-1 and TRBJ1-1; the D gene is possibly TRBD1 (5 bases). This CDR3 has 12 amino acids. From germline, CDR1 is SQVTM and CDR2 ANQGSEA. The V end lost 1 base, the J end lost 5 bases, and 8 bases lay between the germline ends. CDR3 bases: TGCAGCGTTGAAGCTCGACAGACTGAAGCTTTCTTT. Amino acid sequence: CSVEARQTEAFF.

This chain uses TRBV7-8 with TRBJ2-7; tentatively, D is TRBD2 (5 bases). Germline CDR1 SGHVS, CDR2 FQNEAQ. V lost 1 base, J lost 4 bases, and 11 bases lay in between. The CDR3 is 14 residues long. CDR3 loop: CASSLVEGSYEQYF. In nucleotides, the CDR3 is TGTGCCAGCAGCTTAGTAGAGGGCAGTTACGAGCAGTACTTC.

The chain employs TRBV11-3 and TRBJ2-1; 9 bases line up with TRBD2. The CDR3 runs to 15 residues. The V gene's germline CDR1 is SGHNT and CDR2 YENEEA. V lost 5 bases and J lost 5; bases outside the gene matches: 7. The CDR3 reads CASSETSGYHNEQFF. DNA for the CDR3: TGTGCCAGCAGCGAAACTAGCGGGTACCACAATGAGCAGTTCTTC.

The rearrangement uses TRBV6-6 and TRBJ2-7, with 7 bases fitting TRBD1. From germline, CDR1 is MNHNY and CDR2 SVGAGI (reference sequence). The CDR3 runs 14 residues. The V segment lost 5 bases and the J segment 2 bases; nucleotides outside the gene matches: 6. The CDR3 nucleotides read TGTGCCAGCAGTAAACAGGGGAACCCCTACGAGCAGTACTTC. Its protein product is CASSKQGNPYEQYF.

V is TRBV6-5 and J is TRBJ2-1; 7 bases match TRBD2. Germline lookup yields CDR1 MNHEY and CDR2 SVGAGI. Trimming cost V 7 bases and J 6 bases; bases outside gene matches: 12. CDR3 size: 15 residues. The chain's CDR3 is CASTRAGSPSNEQFF. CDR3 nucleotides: TGTGCCAGCACCAGAGCGGGAAGCCCTTCCAATGAGCAGTTCTTC.

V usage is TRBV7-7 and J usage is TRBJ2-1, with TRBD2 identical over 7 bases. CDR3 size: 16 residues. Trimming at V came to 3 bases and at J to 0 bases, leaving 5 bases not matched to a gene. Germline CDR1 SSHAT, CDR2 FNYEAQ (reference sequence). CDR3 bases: TGTGCCAGCAGCTTCGGCGGGGGTAGCTCCTACAATGAGCAGTTCTTC. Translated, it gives CASSFGGGSSYNEQFF.

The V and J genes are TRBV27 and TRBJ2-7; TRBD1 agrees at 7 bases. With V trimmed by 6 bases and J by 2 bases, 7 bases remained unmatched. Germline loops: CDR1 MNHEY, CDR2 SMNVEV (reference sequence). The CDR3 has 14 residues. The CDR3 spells CASSPGQQTYEQYF. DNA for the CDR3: TGTGCCAGCAGCCCGGGACAGCAAACCTACGAGCAGTACTTC.

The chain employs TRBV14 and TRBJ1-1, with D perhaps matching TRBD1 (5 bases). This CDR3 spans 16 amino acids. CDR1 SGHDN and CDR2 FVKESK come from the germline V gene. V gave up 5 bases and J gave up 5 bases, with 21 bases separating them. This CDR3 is CASSKGVLVGRTEAFF. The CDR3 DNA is TGTGCCAGCAGCAAAGGGGTTTTGGTAGGGAGAACTGAAGCTTTCTTT.

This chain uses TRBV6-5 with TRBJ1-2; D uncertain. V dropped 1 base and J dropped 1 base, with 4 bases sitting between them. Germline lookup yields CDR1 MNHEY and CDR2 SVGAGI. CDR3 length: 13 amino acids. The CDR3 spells CASSYYINYGYTF. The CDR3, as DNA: TGTGCCAGCAGTTACTACATTAACTATGGCTACACCTTC.

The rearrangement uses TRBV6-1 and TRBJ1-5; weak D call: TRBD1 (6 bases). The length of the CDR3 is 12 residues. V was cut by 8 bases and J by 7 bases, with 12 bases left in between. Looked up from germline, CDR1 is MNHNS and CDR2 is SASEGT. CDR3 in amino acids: CASEGGLQPQHF. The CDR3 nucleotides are TGTGCCAGCGAGGGGGGGTTACAGCCCCAGCATTTT.

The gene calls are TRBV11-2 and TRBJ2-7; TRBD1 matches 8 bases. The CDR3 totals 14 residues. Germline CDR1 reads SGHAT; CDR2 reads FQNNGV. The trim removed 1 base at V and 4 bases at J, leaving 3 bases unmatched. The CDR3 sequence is CASSLGRTGYEQYF. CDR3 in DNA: TGTGCCAGCAGCTTAGGACGGACAGGGTACGAGCAGTACTTC.

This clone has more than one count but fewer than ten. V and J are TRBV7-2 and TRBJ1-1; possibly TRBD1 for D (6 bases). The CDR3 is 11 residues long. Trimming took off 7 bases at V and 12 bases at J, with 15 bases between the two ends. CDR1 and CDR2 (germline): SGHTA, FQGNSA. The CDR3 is CASTLGGDTFF. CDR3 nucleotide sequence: TGTGCCAGCACCCTAGGGGGGGACACTTTCTTT.

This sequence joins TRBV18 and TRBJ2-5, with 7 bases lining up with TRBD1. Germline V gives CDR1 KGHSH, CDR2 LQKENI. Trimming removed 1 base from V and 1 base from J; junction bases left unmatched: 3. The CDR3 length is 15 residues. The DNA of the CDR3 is TGTGCCAGCTCACCACGACAGGGACCCCAAGAGACCCAGTACTTC. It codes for CASSPRQGPQETQYF.

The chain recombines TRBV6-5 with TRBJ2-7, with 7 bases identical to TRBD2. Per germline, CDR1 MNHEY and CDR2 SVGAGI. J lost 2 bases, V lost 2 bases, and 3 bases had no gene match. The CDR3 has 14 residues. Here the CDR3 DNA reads TGTGCCAGCAGTTACAAGGCGGGGGCCTACGAGCAGTACTTC. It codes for CASSYKAGAYEQYF.

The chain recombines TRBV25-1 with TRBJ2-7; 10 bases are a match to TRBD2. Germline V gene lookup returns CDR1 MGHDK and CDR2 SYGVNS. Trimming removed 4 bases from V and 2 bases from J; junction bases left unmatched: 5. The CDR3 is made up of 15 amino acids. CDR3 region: CASSGGSGGPYEQYF. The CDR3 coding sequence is TGTGCCAGCAGTGGAGGTAGCGGGGGGCCCTACGAGCAGTACTTC.

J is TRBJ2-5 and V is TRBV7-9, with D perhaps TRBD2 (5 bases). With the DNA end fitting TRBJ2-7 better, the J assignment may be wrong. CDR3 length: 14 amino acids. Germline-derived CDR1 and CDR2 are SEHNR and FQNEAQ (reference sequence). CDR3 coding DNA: TGTGCCAGCAGCGTTAGCGCGGGCTCCTACGAGCAGTACTTC. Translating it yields CASSVSAGSYEQYF.

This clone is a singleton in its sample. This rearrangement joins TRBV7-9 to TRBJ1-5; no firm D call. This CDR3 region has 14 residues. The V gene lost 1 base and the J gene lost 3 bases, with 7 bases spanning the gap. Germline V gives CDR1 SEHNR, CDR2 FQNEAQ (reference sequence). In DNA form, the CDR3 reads TGTGCCAGCAGCTTAGGACTGATCAATCAGCCCCAGCATTTT. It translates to CASSLGLINQPQHF.

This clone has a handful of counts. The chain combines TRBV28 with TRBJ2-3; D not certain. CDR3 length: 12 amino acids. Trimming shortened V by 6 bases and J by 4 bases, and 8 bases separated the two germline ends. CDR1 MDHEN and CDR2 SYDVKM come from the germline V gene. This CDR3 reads CASRHSPDTQYF. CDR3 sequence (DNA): TGTGCCAGCAGGCATAGCCCAGATACGCAGTATTTT. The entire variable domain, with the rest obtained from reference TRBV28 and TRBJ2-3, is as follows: DVKVTQSSRYLVKRTGEKVFLECVQDMDHENMFWYRQDPGLGLRLIYFSYDVKMKEKGDIPEGYSVSREKKERFSLILESASTNQTSMYLCASRHSPDTQYFGPGTRLTVL.

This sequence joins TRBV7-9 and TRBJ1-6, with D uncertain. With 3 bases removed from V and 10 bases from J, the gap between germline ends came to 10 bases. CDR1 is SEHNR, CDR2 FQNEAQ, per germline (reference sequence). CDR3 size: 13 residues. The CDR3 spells CASSFGDRSPLHF. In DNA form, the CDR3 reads TGTGCCAGCAGCTTCGGGGATCGATCACCCCTCCACTTT.